This entry concerns a single TCR beta chain. Its antigen specificity is not known. No qualities accompany the bases; no much larger clone lies one base away. The record originates from a study of T cell responses to AZD1222 COVID-19 vaccine (dated by TCRdb to the early 2020s). About the investigation overall: A total of over 230 trial participants underwent TCR sequencing, of whom 207 received two doses of AZD1222 and some 26 received two doses of the MenACWY control vaccine. Trial participants were enrolled into age subgroups of 18-55, 56-69 and 70-plus years, which contained about 150, 27 and 61 TCR-sequenced participants, respectively.

What the work shows at the level of the full study, not this receptor alone: The whole spike protein was spanned by vaccine-associated CD4 TCRs, and dominant responses were seen in regions 160-218 and 743-854. Epitopes outside the regions mutated in the B.1.351 and B.1.1.7 variants were reportedly recognized by nearly half of the unique spike-specific TCRs. Spike-specific TCR breadth and depth rose significantly after two AZD1222 doses compared with day 0 and with MenACWY recipients. Most participants were white British and females outnumbered males, and the authors suggested that clonal diversity may have been underestimated. The 56-69-year group was small, and its depth increase did not reach significance, likely because of low power. Because no samples from the day 14 peak response were available, repertoires could be characterized only after the peak T cell response. Conclusions about previously exposed vaccinees were limited because only a handful of AZD1222 recipients were SARS-CoV-2 seropositive at baseline.

Taken from the germline V gene, the CDR1 and CDR2 loops are SGDLS and YYNGEE. V loses 0 bases, J loses 1 base, and the germline ends lie 5 bases apart. Spanning cysteine to phenylalanine, the CDR3 consists of 13 amino acids. Only CDR3 DNA is held: 39 bases, read in frame from base 1. The CDR3 regions of human TCRbeta chains were analyzed by immunosequencing. The study's processing was this. TCRs in the repertoires were compared against a reference library of SARS-CoV-2-specific TCRs that had been generated with the MIRA antigen-specificity platform. Breadth meant the fraction of unique TCRs that were SARS-CoV-2-associated, whereas depth meant the fraction of total T cells that were SARS-CoV-2-associated. Each spike-specific TCR was assigned to its reactive spike region and to a CD4 or CD8 class using the MIRA data. Log10-transformed breadth and depth values were compared by one-way ANOVA with Sidak's multiple comparisons tests. TCRdb provides this immuneACCESS table in a form limited to in-frame rearrangements. Some clones are lacking; in checked studies, under half of them reflect an unresolved V gene, and why the rest are absent is not known. The DNA was the basis for D and trimming; V, J and clone size are from that table. Counted in this sample were roughly 150,000 clones; approximately 91% of them appeared once. The top ten hold roughly 1.2% of the sample.

The label giving this sample's time point can be read as: about 28 days (+/-7) after the second vaccine dose. Because spike-specific TCR depth and breadth did not differ between the two schedules, AZD1222 recipients who got a second dose at roughly 4 weeks were pooled with those who got a second dose at roughly 12 weeks. Vaccinee samples came from UK trials COV001 and COV002, including a single-blind randomized controlled phase 2/3 trial of AZD1222 (ChAdOx1 nCoV-19) in healthy adults. For TCRbeta chain sequencing, PBMC samples from trial participants were taken at day 0 and at day 28 after the second dose.

Source: peripheral blood, taken 28 days after the second AZD1222 dose. The receptor chain draws on TRBV9 and TRBJ2-7; the D gene is possibly TRBD1 or TRBD2, with 5 bases matching each. This TCR was sampled from an adult who received the AZD1222 COVID-19 vaccine. At the DNA level, the sequence is TGTGCCAGCAGCGTAGGGGGGTCCTACGAGCAGTACTTC. This sequence encodes CASSVGGSYEQYF.